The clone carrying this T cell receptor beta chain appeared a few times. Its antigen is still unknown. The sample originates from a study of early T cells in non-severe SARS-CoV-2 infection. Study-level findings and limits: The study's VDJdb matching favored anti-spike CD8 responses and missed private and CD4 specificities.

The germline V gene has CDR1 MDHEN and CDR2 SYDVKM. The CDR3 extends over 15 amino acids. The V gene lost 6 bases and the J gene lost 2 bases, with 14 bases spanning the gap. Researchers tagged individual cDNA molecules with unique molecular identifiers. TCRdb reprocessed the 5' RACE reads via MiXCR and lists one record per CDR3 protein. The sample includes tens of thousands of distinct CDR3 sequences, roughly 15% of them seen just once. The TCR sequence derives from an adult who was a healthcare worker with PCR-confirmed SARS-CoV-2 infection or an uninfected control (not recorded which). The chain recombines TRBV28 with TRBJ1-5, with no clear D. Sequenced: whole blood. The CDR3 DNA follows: TGTGCCAGCAGCCTAGCCCCGAGGGGCAATCAGCCCCAGCATTTT. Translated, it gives CASSLAPRGNQPQHF.